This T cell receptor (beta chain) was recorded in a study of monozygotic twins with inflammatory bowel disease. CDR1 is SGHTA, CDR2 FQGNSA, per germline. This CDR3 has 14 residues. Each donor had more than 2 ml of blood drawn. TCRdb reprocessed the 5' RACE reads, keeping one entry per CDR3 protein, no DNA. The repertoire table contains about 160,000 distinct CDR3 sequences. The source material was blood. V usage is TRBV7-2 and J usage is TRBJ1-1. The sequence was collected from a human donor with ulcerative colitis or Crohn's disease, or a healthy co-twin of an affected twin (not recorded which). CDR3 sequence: CASSPGPASTEAFF.